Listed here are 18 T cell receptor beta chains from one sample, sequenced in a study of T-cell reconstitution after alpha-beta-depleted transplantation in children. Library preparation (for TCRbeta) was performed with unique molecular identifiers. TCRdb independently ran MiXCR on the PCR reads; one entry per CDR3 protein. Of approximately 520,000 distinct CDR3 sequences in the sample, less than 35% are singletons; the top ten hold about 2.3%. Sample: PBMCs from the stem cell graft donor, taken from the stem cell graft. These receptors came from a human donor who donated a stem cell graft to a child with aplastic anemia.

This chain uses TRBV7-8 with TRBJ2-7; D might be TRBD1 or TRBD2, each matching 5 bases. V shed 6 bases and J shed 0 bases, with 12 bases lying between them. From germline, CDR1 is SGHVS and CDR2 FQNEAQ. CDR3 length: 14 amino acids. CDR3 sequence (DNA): TGTGCCAGCAGTCCTCGGGACCGCTCCTACGAGCAGTACGTC. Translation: CASSPRDRSYEQYV.

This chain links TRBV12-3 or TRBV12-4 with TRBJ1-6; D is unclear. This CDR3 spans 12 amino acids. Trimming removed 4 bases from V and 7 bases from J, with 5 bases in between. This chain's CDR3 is CASSSGNSPLHF. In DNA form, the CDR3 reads TGTGCCAGCAGTTCTGGGAATTCACCCCTCCACTTT.

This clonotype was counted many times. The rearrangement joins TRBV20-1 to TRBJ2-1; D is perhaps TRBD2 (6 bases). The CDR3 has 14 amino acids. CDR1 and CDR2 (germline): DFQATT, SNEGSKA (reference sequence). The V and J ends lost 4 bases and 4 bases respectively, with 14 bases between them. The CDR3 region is CSATRLEGYNEQFF. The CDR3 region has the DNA TGCAGTGCTACGAGACTGGAGGGATACAATGAGCAGTTCTTC.

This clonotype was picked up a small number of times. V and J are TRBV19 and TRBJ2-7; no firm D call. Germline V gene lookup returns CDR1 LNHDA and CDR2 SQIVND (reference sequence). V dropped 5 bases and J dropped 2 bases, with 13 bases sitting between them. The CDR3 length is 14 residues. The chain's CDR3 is CASSPMDGTYEQYF. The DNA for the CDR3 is TGTGCCAGTAGTCCTATGGACGGAACCTACGAGCAGTACTTC.

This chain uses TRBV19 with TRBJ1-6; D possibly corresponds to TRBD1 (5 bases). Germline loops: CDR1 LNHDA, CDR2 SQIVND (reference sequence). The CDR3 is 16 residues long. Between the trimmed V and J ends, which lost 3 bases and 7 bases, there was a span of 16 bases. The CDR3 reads CASSITRTNWNSPLHF. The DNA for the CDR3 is TGTGCCAGTAGTATTACCCGGACAAACTGGAATTCACCCCTCCACTTT.

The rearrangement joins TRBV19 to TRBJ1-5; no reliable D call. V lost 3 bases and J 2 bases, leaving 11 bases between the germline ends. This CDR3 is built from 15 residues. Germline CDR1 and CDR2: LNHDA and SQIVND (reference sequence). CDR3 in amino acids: CASSINGLGNQPQHF. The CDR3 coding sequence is TGTGCCAGTAGTATTAACGGGCTTGGCAATCAGCCCCAGCATTTT.

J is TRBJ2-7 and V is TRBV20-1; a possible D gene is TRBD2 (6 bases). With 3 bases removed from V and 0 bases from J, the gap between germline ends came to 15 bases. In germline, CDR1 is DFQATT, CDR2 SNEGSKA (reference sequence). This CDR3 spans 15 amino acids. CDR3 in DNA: TGCAGTGCTAGTCGCCTGGGACTGAGCTCCTACGAGCAGTACGTC. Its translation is CSASRLGLSSYEQYV.

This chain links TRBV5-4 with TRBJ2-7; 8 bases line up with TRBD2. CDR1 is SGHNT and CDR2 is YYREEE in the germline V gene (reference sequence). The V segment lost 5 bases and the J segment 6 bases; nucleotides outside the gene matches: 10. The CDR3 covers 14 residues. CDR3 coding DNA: TGTGCCAGCAGGCTCGCGGGAGGCGCCCCCGAGCAGTACTTC. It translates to CASRLAGGAPEQYF.

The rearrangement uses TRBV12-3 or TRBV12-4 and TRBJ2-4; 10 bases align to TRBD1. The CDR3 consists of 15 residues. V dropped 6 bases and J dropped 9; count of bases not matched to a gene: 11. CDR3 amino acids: CASSLGTGDMGIQYF. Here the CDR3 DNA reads TGTGCCAGCAGCCTCGGGACAGGGGATATGGGCATTCAGTACTTC.

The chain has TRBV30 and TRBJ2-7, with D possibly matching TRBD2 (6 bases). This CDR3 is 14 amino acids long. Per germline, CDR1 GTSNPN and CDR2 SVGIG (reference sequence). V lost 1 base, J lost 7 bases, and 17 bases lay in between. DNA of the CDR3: TGTGCCTGGAGTGGGGTCCGGGAGTCTCGGGAGCAGTACTTC. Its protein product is CAWSGVRESREQYF. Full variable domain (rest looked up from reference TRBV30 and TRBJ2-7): SQTIHQWPATLVQPVGSPLSLECTVEGTSNPNLYWYRQAAGRGLQLLFYSVGIGQISSEVPQNLSASRPQDRQFILSSKKLLLSDSGFYLCAWSGVRESREQYFGPGTRLTVT.

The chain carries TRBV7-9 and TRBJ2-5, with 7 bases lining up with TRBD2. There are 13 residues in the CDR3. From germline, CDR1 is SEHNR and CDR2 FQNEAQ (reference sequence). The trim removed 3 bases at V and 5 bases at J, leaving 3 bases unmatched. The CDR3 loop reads CASSLAGDETQYF. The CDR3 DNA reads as TGTGCCAGCAGCTTGGCGGGAGACGAGACCCAGTACTTC.

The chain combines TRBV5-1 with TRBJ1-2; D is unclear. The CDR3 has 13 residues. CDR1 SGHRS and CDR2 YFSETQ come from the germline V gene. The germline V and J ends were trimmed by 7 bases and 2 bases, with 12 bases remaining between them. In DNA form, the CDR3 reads TGCGCCAGCGGGATGGAGGGAAACTATGGCTACACCTTC. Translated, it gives CASGMEGNYGYTF.

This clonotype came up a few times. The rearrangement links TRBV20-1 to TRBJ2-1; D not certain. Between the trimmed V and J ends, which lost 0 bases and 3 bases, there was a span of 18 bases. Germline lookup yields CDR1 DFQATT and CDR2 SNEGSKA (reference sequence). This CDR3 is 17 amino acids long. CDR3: CSARDPHRAMRYNEQFF. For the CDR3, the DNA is TGCAGTGCTAGAGACCCACACCGGGCCATGCGCTACAATGAGCAGTTCTTC.

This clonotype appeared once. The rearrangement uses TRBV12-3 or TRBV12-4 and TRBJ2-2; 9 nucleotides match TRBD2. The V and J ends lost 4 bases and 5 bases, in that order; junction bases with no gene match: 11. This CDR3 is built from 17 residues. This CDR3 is CASSSLLAGEGTGELFF. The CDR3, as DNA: TGTGCCAGCAGTTCTCTATTAGCGGGAGAGGGGACCGGGGAGCTGTTTTTT.

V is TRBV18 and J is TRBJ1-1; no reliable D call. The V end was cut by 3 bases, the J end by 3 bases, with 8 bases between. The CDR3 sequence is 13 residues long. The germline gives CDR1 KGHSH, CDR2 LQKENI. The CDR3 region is CASSPVLDTEAFF. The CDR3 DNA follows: TGTGCCAGCTCACCGGTGCTAGACACTGAAGCTTTCTTT.

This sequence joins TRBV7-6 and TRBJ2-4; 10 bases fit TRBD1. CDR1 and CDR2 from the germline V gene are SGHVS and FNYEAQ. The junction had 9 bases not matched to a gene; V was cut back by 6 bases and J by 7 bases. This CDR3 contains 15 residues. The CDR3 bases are TGTGCCAGCAGTTTTGGACAGGGGGTTTCGAACATTCAGTACTTC. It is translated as CASSFGQGVSNIQYF.

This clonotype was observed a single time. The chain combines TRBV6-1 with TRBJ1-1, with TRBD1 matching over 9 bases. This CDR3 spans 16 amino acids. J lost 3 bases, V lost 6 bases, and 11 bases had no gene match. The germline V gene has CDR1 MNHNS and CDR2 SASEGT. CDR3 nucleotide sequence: TGTGCCAGCAGCCCGGGACAGGGCAGTGCGTACACTGAAGCTTTCTTT. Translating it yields CASSPGQGSAYTEAFF.

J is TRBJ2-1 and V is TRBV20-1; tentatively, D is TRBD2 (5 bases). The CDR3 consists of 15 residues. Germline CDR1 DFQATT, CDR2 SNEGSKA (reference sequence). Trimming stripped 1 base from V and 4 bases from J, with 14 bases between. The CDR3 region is CSARAVGRAYNEQFF. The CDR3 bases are TGCAGTGCTAGAGCGGTAGGGCGGGCTTACAATGAGCAGTTCTTC.